The sequence of this TCR beta chain was determined in a study of blood T cells in healthy people across ages. Primers used in a second PCR of roughly 6 to 11 cycles were a sample-barcoded 5' primer and a J-beta primer mix. TCRdb re-called the 5' RACE reads through MiXCR, storing one row per CDR3 protein. The data contain over 1,200,000 distinct CDR3 sequences, 59% of them singletons. Germline-derived CDR1 and CDR2 are MNHEY and SMNVEV (reference sequence). The CDR3 spans 14 residues. With V trimmed by 5 bases and J by 3 bases, 5 bases remained unmatched. This TCR derives from a man aged 18 to 30 in good health. V gene TRBV27 combines with J gene TRBJ1-2, with 8 bases aligning to TRBD1. Material for sequencing was blood. DNA of the CDR3: TGTGCCAGCAGTACGGGACAGGTTGACTATGGCTACACCTTC. Its translation is CASSTGQVDYGYTF.